This record concerns one T cell receptor (beta chain) sequence. The antigen is unknown. This record belongs to a study of T cell responses to AZD1222 COVID-19 vaccine. Profiling relied on immunoSEQ multiplex PCR, and the TCRdb table lists in-frame clones only, not all of them. Counted here are roughly 140,000 clones, around 90% occurring once; the ten biggest clones make up roughly 5%. Germline CDR1 is LNHNV and CDR2 is YYDKDF (reference sequence). The CDR3 is made up of 14 amino acids. The V gene lost 0 bases and the J gene lost 5 bases, with 7 bases spanning the gap. Findings and limits, study-wide: Among the donors, most were white British and more were female, and clonal diversity was possibly underestimated. Baseline seropositivity characterized only a handful of AZD1222 recipients. Unmutated variant regions are reportedly targeted by nearly half of spike-specific TCRs.

This specimen was peripheral blood, taken on day 0 of AZD1222 vaccination. This clonotype was sampled from an adult in good health. This rearrangement joins TRBV15 to TRBJ1-4; D unclear. The CDR3 sequence: CATSRDWRNEKLFF. The CDR3, as DNA: TGTGCCACCAGCAGAGACTGGCGGAATGAAAAACTGTTTTTT.